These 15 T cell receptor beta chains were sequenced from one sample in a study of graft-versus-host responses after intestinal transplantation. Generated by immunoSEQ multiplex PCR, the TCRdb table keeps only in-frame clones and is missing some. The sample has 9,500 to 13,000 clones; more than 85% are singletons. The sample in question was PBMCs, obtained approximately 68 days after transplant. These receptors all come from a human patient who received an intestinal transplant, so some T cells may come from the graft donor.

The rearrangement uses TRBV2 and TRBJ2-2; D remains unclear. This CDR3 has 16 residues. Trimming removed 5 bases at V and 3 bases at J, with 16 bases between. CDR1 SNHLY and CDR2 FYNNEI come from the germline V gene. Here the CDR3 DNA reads TGTGCCAGCAGTTGGGGTGAGAATCGGGACACCGGGGAGCTGTTTTTT. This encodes CASSWGENRDTGELFF.

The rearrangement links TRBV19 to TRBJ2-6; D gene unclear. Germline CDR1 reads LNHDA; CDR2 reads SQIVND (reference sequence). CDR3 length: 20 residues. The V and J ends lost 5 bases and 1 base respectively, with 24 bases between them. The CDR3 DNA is TGTGCCAGTAGTTCCTACATCACGAGCAGGTTGAGTTCTGGGGCCAACGTCCTGACTTTC. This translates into CASSSYITSRLSSGANVLTF.

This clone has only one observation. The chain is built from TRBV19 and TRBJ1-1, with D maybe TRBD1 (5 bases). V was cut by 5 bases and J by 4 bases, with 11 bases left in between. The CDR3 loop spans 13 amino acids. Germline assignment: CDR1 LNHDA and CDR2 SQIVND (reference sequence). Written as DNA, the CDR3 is TGTGCCAGTAGTCAGGAGGGGTCCACTGAAGCTTTCTTT. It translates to CASSQEGSTEAFF.

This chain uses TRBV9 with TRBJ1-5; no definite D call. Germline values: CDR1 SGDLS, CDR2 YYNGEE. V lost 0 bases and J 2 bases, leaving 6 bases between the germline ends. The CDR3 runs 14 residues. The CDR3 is CASSVDEGNQPQHF. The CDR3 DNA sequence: TGTGCCAGCAGCGTAGATGAAGGCAATCAGCCCCAGCATTTT.

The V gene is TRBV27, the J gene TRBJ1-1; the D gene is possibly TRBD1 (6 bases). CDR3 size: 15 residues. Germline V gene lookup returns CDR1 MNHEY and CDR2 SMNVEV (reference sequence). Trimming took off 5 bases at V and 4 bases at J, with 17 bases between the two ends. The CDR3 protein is CASSPHREGGTEAFF. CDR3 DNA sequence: TGTGCCAGCAGTCCCCACAGGGAGGGGGGCACTGAAGCTTTCTTT.

This CDR3 is CASIPTGTPADTQYF. CDR3 in DNA: TGTGCCAGCATCCCGACAGGGACCCCCGCAGATACGCAGTATTTT. The chain has TRBV28 and TRBJ2-3; 7 nucleotides agree with TRBD1. This CDR3 spans 15 amino acids. Germline-derived CDR1 and CDR2 are MDHEN and SYDVKM. V was clipped by 7 bases and J by 4 bases; unmatched bases: 11.

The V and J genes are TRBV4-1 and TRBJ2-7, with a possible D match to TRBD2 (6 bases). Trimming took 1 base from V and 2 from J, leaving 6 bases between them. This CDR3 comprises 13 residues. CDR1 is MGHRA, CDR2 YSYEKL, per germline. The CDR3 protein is CASSQAGAYEQYF. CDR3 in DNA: TGCGCCAGCAGCCAAGCGGGGGCCTACGAGCAGTACTTC.

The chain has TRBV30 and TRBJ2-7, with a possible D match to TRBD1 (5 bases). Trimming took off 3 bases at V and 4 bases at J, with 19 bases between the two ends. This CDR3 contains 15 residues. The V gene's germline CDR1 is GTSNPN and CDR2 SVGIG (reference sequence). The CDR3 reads CAWSRVGESPYEQYF. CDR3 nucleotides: TGTGCCTGGAGCCGGGTAGGGGAAAGTCCGTACGAGCAGTACTTC.

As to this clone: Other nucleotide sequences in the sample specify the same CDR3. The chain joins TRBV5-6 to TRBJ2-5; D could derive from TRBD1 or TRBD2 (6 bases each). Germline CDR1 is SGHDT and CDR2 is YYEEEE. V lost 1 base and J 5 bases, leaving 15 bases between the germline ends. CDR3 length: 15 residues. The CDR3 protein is CASSLYRGAGETQYF. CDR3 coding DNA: TGTGCCAGCAGCTTGTATAGGGGGGCGGGGGAGACCCAGTACTTC.

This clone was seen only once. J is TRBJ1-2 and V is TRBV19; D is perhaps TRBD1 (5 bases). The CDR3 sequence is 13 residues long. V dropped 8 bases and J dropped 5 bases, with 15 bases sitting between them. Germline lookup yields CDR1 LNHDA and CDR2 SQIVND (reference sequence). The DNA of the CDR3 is TGTGCCAGTGAAACAGGTTCCGGGTATGGCTACACCTTC. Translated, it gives CASETGSGYGYTF.

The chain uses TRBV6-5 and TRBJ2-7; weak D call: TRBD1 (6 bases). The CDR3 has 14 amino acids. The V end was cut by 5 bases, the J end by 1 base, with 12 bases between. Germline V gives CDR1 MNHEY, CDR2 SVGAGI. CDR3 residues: CASSEYTGSYEQYF. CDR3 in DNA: TGTGCCAGCAGTGAGTACACAGGGTCCTACGAGCAGTACTTC.

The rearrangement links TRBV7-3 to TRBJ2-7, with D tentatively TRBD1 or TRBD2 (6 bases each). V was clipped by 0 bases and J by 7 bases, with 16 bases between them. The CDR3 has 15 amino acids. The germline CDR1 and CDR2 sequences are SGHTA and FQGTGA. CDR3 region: CASSLTGSGGQEQYF. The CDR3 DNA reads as TGTGCCAGCAGCTTAACGGGCTCCGGGGGCCAGGAGCAGTACTTC.

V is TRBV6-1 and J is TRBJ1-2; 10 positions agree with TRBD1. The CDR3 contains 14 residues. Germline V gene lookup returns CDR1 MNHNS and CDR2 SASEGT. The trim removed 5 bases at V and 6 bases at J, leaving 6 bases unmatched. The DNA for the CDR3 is TGTGCCAGCAGTTCGATGACAGGGGGCCATGGCTACACCTTC. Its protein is CASSSMTGGHGYTF.

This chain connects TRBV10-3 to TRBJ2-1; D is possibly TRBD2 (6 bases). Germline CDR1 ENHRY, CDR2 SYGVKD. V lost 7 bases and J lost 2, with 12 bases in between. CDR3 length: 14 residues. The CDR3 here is CAITLTRPYNEQFF. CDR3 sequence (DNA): TGTGCCATCACTCTGACTAGACCCTACAATGAGCAGTTCTTC.

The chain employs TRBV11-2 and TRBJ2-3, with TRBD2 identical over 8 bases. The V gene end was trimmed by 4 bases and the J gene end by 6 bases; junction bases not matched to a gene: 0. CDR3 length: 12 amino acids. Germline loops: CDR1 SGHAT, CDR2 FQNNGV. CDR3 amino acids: CASSSGGDTQYF. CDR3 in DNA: TGTGCCAGCAGCTCGGGGGGGGATACGCAGTATTTT.